These 4 T cell receptor beta chains were sequenced from one sample in a study of T-cell memory formation after mild COVID-19 (dated by TCRdb to about 2021). Library generation was performed with 5' RACE. Sequenced on an Illumina NovaSeq 6000. Clones were called with MiXCR by TCRdb after fastp trimmed the public reads at Q25, and only in-frame beta chains were retained. When rows share a CDR3 protein, they turn into one entry using the most common DNA and genes. For this sample the table gives a few hundred thousand distinct CDR3 sequences, of which 15% to 20% were detected only once. 20% to 25% of the sample belongs to the ten largest clones. The sequenced sample consisted of PBMCs or a T cell subset sorted from them (not recorded which). Source of these receptors: a man aged 18 to 30 who had mild COVID-19 (a few samples of this study predate the infection). The sample titles of this study are shuffled in the database, so cell type and time point are left out; the donor was told from shared clones.

This clonotype was seen a few times. V usage is TRBV20-1 and J usage is TRBJ1-1; 7 bases map to TRBD1. The V and J ends lost 6 bases and 1 base, in that order; junction bases with no gene match: 8. Germline V CDR1 and CDR2: DFQATT, SNEGSKA (reference sequence). This CDR3 has 14 amino acids. The CDR3: CSANRGSRNTEAFF. In nucleotides, the CDR3 is TGCAGTGCAAACAGGGGATCGAGGAACACTGAAGCTTTCTTT.

This clonotype was observed a handful of times. The genes are TRBV7-8 and TRBJ2-7; no clear D. The CDR3 spans 15 residues. Between the trimmed V and J ends, which lost 1 base and 3 bases, there was a span of 13 bases. Germline CDR1 is SGHVS and CDR2 is FQNEAQ. The CDR3 DNA reads TGTGCCAGCAGCTTAGGAGGCAGGATAAACTACGAGCAGTACGTC. This sequence encodes CASSLGGRINYEQYV.

This clonotype occurred a few times. The chain couples TRBV5-1 to TRBJ2-1; D remains ambiguous. The V end lost 0 bases, the J end lost 6 bases, and 19 bases lay between the germline ends. This CDR3 region has 17 residues. Germline CDR1 is SGHRS and CDR2 is YFSETQ. The CDR3: CASSLALAVQLTNEQFF. The CDR3 DNA reads TGCGCCAGCAGCTTGGCCTTGGCAGTCCAGCTAACCAATGAGCAGTTCTTC.

The chain combines TRBV20-1 with TRBJ1-2; D remains unclear. The CDR3 has 13 residues. Trimming cost V 7 bases and J 6 bases, with 18 bases left between them. Germline CDR1 is DFQATT and CDR2 is SNEGSKA (reference sequence). CDR3 sequence reads: CSGSEDNYDGYTF. CDR3 DNA: TGCAGTGGGTCAGAAGATAACTATGATGGCTACACCTTC.